Below, one TCR beta chain is given with its context. There is no known antigen for this receptor. No much larger clonotype is one base removed from it; base qualities were not supplied. This entry belongs to a study of patients and donors after allogeneic stem cell transplantation (dated by TCRdb to between 2020 and 2021). The method behind the library was RT-PCR. Instrument on record: NextSeq 550. TCRdb's own reprocessing of the public reads used fastp at Q25 and MiXCR and kept productive beta chains. Each CDR3 protein appears once, grouped with its most common genes and DNA. Here the sample has some 2,900 distinct CDR3 sequences; approximately 5.6% occur a single time. The leading ten clones occupy roughly 15% of the sample. Sequencing was carried out using blood, either unsorted or a sorted T cell fraction (not recorded which). The clonotype was recovered from a human donor who was either an allogeneic HSCT recipient or a stem cell or donor lymphocyte infusion donor (not recorded which). It is not recorded whose cells these are; they may come from a transplant donor.

The DNA sequence follows: TGTGCCAGCAGTCACCGGGACAGAAAAGAGACCCAGTACTTC. The translation is CASSHRDRKETQYF. The receptor chain draws on TRBV6-5 and TRBJ2-5, with TRBD1 identical over 7 junction bases. The CDR3 has 14 amino acids, counting the end cysteine and phenylalanine. CDR3 DNA is the only sequence kept; it has 42 bases, read in frame from the first base. After removal of 5 bases from V and 3 bases from J, the junction retains 6 bases not matched to a gene. CDR1 is given as MNHEY and CDR2 as SVGAGI, both from the germline V gene.